These 18 T cell receptor beta chains were all obtained from the same sample, sequenced in a study of blood T cell repertoires in COVID-19. The protocol was immunoSEQ multiplex PCR, while the TCRdb copy is restricted to in-frame clones and leaves out a portion. Counted here are roughly 240,000 clones, roughly nine tenths occurring once; the ten biggest clones make up 3.6%. Source material: peripheral blood. The receptors here all came from a man between 18 and 35 years old with active or convalescent COVID-19.

V and J are TRBV5-5 and TRBJ1-3; possible D gene TRBD1, 6 bases. CDR3 length equals 16 residues. Germline V gene lookup returns CDR1 SGHKS and CDR2 YYEKEE (reference sequence). Between the trimmed V and J ends, which lost 4 bases and 2 bases, there was a span of 16 bases. CDR3: CASSIGQSYTGNTIYF. CDR3 sequence (DNA): TGTGCCAGCAGCATAGGACAGTCCTATACTGGAAACACCATATATTTT. Full variable domain (outside the CDR3, taken from reference TRBV5-5 and TRBJ1-3): DAGVTQSPTHLIKTRGQQVTLRCSPISGHKSVSWYQQVLGQGPQFIFQYYEKEERGRGNFPDRFSARQFPNYSSELNVNALLLGDSALYLCASSIGQSYTGNTIYFGEGSWLTVV.

The chain is built from TRBV9 and TRBJ2-6, with 8 bases matching TRBD1. V dropped 6 bases and J dropped 2; count of bases not matched to a gene: 4. The CDR3 extends over 15 amino acids. Germline values: CDR1 SGDLS, CDR2 YYNGEE. The CDR3 DNA is TGTGCCAGCACTCGACAGGGGACTGGGGCCAACGTCCTGACTTTC. It translates to CASTRQGTGANVLTF.

This CDR3 is CASSATPGLLSVFEQYF. For the CDR3, the DNA is TGTGCCAGCAGCGCGACCCCGGGACTCCTCTCCGTATTCGAGCAGTACTTC. The chain couples TRBV9 to TRBJ2-7; perhaps TRBD2 as D (6 bases). The CDR3 runs 17 residues. The V end lost 3 bases, the J end lost 6 bases, and 25 bases lay between the germline ends. The germline V gene encodes CDR1 SGDLS and CDR2 YYNGEE.

The chain joins TRBV6-5 to TRBJ2-7, with TRBD2 as a possible D gene (6 bases). Germline assignment: CDR1 MNHEY and CDR2 SVGAGI. V lost 6 bases to trimming and J lost 1 base, with 16 bases between them. The CDR3 is 15 residues long. CDR3 sequence (DNA): TGTGCCAGCAGCGCCGGGACTGCTGATTCCTACGAGCAGTACTTC. It yields the protein CASSAGTADSYEQYF.

In its sample, this clone was seen a few times. One end of the junction varies from germline; a read error may be responsible. The chain has TRBV29-1 and TRBJ2-1, with 7 bases fitting TRBD2. Germline lookup yields CDR1 SQVTM and CDR2 ANQGSEA. CDR3 size: 16 residues. The CDR3 DNA sequence: TGCAGCGCTGAAGGGATTAGCGGGTCTTCCTACAATGAGCAGTTCTTC. It encodes CSAEGISGSSYNEQFF.

The chain joins TRBV6-5 to TRBJ1-6; TRBD1 matches 8 bases. Germline V lookup: CDR1 MNHEY, CDR2 SVGAGI. The CDR3 covers 16 residues. Trimming took 4 bases from V and 7 from J; bases not matched to a gene: 9. DNA for the CDR3: TGTGCCAGCAGTTTCACCCGGACAGGGTCGAATTCACCCCTCCACTTT. This encodes CASSFTRTGSNSPLHF.

A remark on this clone: One junction end disagrees with the germline gene, perhaps due to a read error. CDR3 bases: TGTGCCAGCAGCCAGAACCCATGGACGGAGGCCGACTTC. The encoded protein is CASSQNPWTEADF. The chain has TRBV6-5 and TRBJ2-7, with D possibly TRBD2 on 5 matching bases. The CDR3 totals 13 residues. The germline V gene encodes CDR1 MNHEY and CDR2 SVGAGI.

The gene calls are TRBV6-6 and TRBJ2-3; D is ambiguous. Trimming removed 0 bases at V and 2 bases at J, with 9 bases between. Germline V gene data show CDR1 as MNHNY and CDR2 as SVGAGI (reference sequence). The CDR3 length is 15 residues. DNA for the CDR3: TGTGCCAGCAGTTACTCAAGACTCTTCACAGATACGCAGTATTTT. Translating it yields CASSYSRLFTDTQYF.

This clone appeared once. The gene calls are TRBV29-1 and TRBJ2-1; D gene unclear. Trimming removed 7 bases at V and 0 bases at J, with 16 bases between. Germline loops: CDR1 SQVTM, CDR2 ANQGSEA. The CDR3 consists of 15 residues. CDR3 sequence reads: CSAPPEVGSYNEQFF. The CDR3 DNA sequence: TGCAGCGCCCCCCCCGAGGTGGGCTCCTACAATGAGCAGTTCTTC.

This chain uses TRBV7-8 with TRBJ2-5; D might be TRBD1 (6 bases). CDR3 length: 15 amino acids. Trimming took 1 base from V and 0 from J, leaving 9 bases between them. The germline gives CDR1 SGHVS, CDR2 FQNEAQ. The CDR3 reads CASSLETGYQETQYF. CDR3 coding DNA: TGTGCCAGCAGCTTAGAGACAGGATACCAAGAGACCCAGTACTTC.

This clone occurred once. The CDR3 DNA sequence: TGTGCCAGCAGCCGGGGCCGGGACAGGAGCTCCTACGAGCAGTACTTC. Protein sequence: CASSRGRDRSSYEQYF. The chain uses TRBV5-4 and TRBJ2-7; 8 nucleotides align to TRBD1. V shed 4 bases, J shed 0 bases, and the junction held 9 bases outside the gene matches. Germline V gene data show CDR1 as SGHNT and CDR2 as YYREEE (reference sequence). This CDR3 is built from 16 residues.

The V and J genes are TRBV5-1 and TRBJ1-6; the match to TRBD1 covers 9 bases. The V gene's germline CDR1 is SGHRS and CDR2 YFSETQ. Trimming removed 5 bases from V and 9 bases from J; junction bases left unmatched: 6. This CDR3 comprises 14 residues. CDR3 DNA sequence: TGCGCCAGCAGAGGAGACAGGGGGTTTTCACCCCTCCACTTT. Its translation: CASRGDRGFSPLHF.

The CDR3 sequence: CAYCQGPNQPQHF. CDR3 sequence (DNA): TGTGCCTACTGCCAGGGTCCTAATCAGCCCCAGCATTTT. The V call is TRBV30, the J call TRBJ1-5; D perhaps matches TRBD1 (5 bases). This CDR3 is 13 amino acids long. Per the germline V gene, CDR1 is GTSNPN and CDR2 is SVGIG (reference sequence). V gave up 7 bases and J gave up 4 bases, with 14 bases separating them.

The chain recombines TRBV5-6 with TRBJ1-2, with 7 bases aligning to TRBD1. This CDR3 has 14 residues. Per germline, CDR1 SGHDT and CDR2 YYEEEE. V shed 2 bases and J 10 bases; nucleotides not matched to a gene: 11. DNA for the CDR3: TGTGCCAGCAGCTTTTGGTGGCAGGGGGGACACTACACCTTC. Translating gives CASSFWWQGGHYTF.

The sample holds a few counts of this clone. The chain links TRBV6-5 to TRBJ2-5, with 10 bases aligning to TRBD1. Looked up from germline, CDR1 is MNHEY and CDR2 is SVGAGI. V was pared by 4 bases and J by 4 bases, with 3 bases of the junction left unmatched. There are 14 residues in the CDR3. The CDR3, as DNA: TGTGCCAGCAGTTGGGACAGGGGTGCAGAGACCCAGTACTTC. It is translated as CASSWDRGAETQYF.

The chain couples TRBV7-9 to TRBJ1-5; 7 positions match TRBD1. Germline V CDR1 and CDR2: SEHNR, FQNEAQ (reference sequence). The CDR3 has 14 residues. Unmatched junction bases numbered 9, after V lost 7 bases and J lost 6 bases. Here the CDR3 reads CASTTAGGSQPQHF. The CDR3 nucleotides read TGTGCCAGCACTACGGCAGGGGGTAGTCAGCCCCAGCATTTT.

V is TRBV24-1 and J is TRBJ1-2; D is uncertain. Germline loops: CDR1 KGHDR, CDR2 SFDVKD. Trimming left V 4 bases short and J 2 bases short, with 7 bases between. CDR3 length: 13 amino acids. CDR3 nucleotide sequence: TGTGCCACCAGTGAGGGCAGGAACTATGGCTACACCTTC. Protein product: CATSEGRNYGYTF.

V and J are TRBV15 and TRBJ2-3; 16 nucleotides match TRBD2. The CDR3 sequence is 17 residues long. CDR1 is LNHNV and CDR2 is YYDKDF in the germline V gene (reference sequence). J lost 5 bases, V lost 4 bases, and 6 bases had no gene match. The CDR3 loop is CATSTGTSGGAGDTQYF. The CDR3 bases are TGTGCCACCAGCACTGGGACTAGCGGGGGGGCAGGAGATACGCAGTATTTT.